Listed below are T cell receptor beta chains from one sample, sequenced in a study of OX40 agonist ivuxolimab in advanced cancers. Some clones are missing from TCRdb's copy, which holds only in-frame ones; the method was immunoSEQ multiplex PCR. The repertoire holds under 95,000 clones, about 94% seen once, with around 6% in the top ten. Sample: CD4+ or CD8+ T cells sorted from blood, taken in a trial of the OX40 agonist ivuxolimab. Receptor source: an adult with an advanced solid tumor such as melanoma, head and neck, liver or kidney cancer. The CDR3 runs from the conserved cysteine through the conserved F or W. D genes are given only for firm matches. The size field is filled for only some rows; it gives once, few, many or a size class.

v_call	clone_size	d_call	j_call	cdr3_nt	cdr3_aa
TRBV19	NA	NA	TRBJ1-4	TGTGCCAGTAGTACACAGCAAACTAATGAAAAACTGTTTTTT	CASSTQQTNEKLFF
TRBV19	once	NA	TRBJ1-5	TGTGCCAGTAGTCCCACAGCCGGCGATAGTCAGCCCCAGCATTTT	CASSPTAGDSQPQHF
TRBV7-7	NA	TRBD2	TRBJ2-1	TGTGCCAGCAGCTCGGGACTAGCGGGAGGCAATGAGCAGTTCTTC	CASSSGLAGGNEQFF
TRBV7-9	NA	NA	TRBJ2-1	TGTGCCAGCAGCCCATCCACGGGACTGGGGTACAATGAGCAGTTCTTC	CASSPSTGLGYNEQFF
TRBV12-5	NA	NA	TRBJ1-3	TGTGCTAGTGGTTTGGATCCAGCTTACCTGGGAGGAAACACCATATATTTT	CASGLDPAYLGGNTIYF
TRBV4-2	NA	NA	TRBJ2-1	TGTGCCAGCAGCTCTCGACAGACCTACAATGAGCAGTTCTTC	CASSSRQTYNEQFF
TRBV7-6	NA	NA	TRBJ2-2	TGTGCCACGTGGGAAGGGTGGGCGAACACCGGGGAGCTGTTTTTT	CATWEGWANTGELFF
TRBV29-1	NA	TRBD1	TRBJ2-2	TGCAGCGTTCTTGACAGGGGACGTGACACCGGGGAGCTGTTTTTT	CSVLDRGRDTGELFF
TRBV10-2	NA	NA	TRBJ2-5	TGCGCCAGCAGTGACCGGGCCCAAGAGACCCAGTACTTC	CASSDRAQETQYF
TRBV5-1	NA	TRBD2	TRBJ2-7	TGCGCCAGCAGCTTACTCGGGGCTAGCGGGGGGGCTGACGAGCAGTACTTC	CASSLLGASGGADEQYF
TRBV5-3	NA	NA	TRBJ2-2	TGTGTCCAGCGATCCGGGGAGCTGTTTTTT	CVQRSGELFF
TRBV10-2	NA	TRBD2	TRBJ2-5	TGCGCCAGCAGCCAACGGGAGGGGTTGGTAGAGACCCAGTACTTC	CASSQREGLVETQYF
TRBV9	NA	NA	TRBJ2-7	TGTGCCAGCAGCGTAAACGACGTCTACGAGCAGTACTTC	CASSVNDVYEQYF
TRBV5-1	NA	TRBD2	TRBJ2-5	TGCGCCAGCAGGCATAGCGGGATCCAAGAGACCCAGTACTTC	CASRHSGIQETQYF
TRBV4-3	NA	NA	TRBJ2-7	TGCGCCAGCAGCCAAGAAGGGTCTCTCTACGAGCAGTACTTC	CASSQEGSLYEQYF
TRBV29-1	once	NA	TRBJ2-3	TGCAGCGCTAGAAAGTGGACGGTTAGCACAGATACGCAGTATTTT	CSARKWTVSTDTQYF
TRBV6-6	NA	TRBD1	TRBJ2-5	TGTGCCAGCAGTACAGGGGATGGGACCCAGTACTTC	CASSTGDGTQYF
TRBV10-1	NA	TRBD1	TRBJ2-1	TGCGCCAGCAGTGAGTCGCGGACAGGGGCTGCAGCTGAGCAGTTCTTC	CASSESRTGAAAEQFF
TRBV19	NA	NA	TRBJ2-2	TGTGTCAGCCAGGGATTTGGCGGGGAGCTGTTTTTT	CVSQGFGGELFF
TRBV4-1	NA	NA	TRBJ2-1	TGCGCCAGCAGCCAAGGTTGGAACTCCTACAATGAGCAGTTCTTC	CASSQGWNSYNEQFF